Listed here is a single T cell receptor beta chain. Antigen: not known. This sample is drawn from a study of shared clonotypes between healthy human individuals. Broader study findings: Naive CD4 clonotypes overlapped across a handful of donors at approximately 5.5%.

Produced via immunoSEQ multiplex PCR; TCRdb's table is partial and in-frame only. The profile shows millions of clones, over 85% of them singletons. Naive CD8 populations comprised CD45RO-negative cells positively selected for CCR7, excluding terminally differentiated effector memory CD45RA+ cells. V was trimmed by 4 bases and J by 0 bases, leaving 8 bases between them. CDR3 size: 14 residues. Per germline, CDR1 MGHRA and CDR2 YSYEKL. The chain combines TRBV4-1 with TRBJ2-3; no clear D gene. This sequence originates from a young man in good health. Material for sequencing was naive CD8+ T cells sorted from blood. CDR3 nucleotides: TGCGCCAGCAGCCCAGGACGGAGCACAGATACGCAGTATTTT. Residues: CASSPGRSTDTQYF.